This T cell receptor beta chain was captured by sequencing in a study of blood T cell repertoires in COVID-19. As for the study in general: Sites across the United States, Italy and Spain contributed samples from acute and convalescent COVID-19. From T cells, B-cell-depleted T cells, or PBMCs came the material, which was cDNA or gDNA.

Per the study methods: Nucleated cell counts were estimated from reference gene primer amplification. The assay was immunoSEQ multiplex PCR, and TCRdb's table has in-frame clones only and misses some. For V, J and clone size, that table is used; D and trimming come from the DNA. The sample lists over 400,000 clones, 86% occurring once. This clone was counted a single time. This CDR3 is 17 amino acids long. J was trimmed by 0 bases and V by 0 bases; bases with no gene match: 4. Looked up from germline, CDR1 is SGHRS and CDR2 is YFSETQ. Sequencing used peripheral blood. The chain recombines TRBV5-1 with TRBJ2-2, with 8 bases identical to TRBD2. The source of this sequence is a woman younger than 45 with active or convalescent COVID-19. The CDR3: CASSLARGASNTGELFF. The CDR3 nucleotides read TGCGCCAGCAGCTTGGCGCGGGGGGCCTCGAACACCGGGGAGCTGTTTTTT.